This entry is about one T cell receptor (beta chain). This clonotype came up a few times. Its antigen specificity is not known. Base quality data are lacking; no much larger clone is found one base away. The germline V gene (reference sequence) gives CDR1 as MNHEY and CDR2 as SMNVEV. The CDR3 has 14 amino acids, counting the end cysteine and phenylalanine. Just the 42-base CDR3 DNA is kept, in frame starting at base 1. The trim is 5 bases for V and 8 bases for J, with a gap of 18 bases between the germline ends. This sample was taken from a study of T cell repertoires in cytomegalovirus infection (dated 2019 in TCRdb). Some background on the complete study: Recently identified HLA-C-restricted CMV epitopes, whose presentation resists viral immunomodulation, were targeted by peptide stimulations together with well-studied HLA-B-restricted epitopes. Donor HLA type was relevant to the analysis, because carriage of CMV infection together with the matching HLA type was indicated by public TCR beta signatures.

Sequenced on an Illumina HiSeq 1500. Using fastp at Q25 and MiXCR, TCRdb reprocessed the public reads and kept productive beta chains. Entries are consolidated by CDR3 protein sequence, retaining the most common genes and DNA. The sample table records about 830,000 distinct CDR3 sequences; approximately 30% of these occur just once. The top ten hold around 11% of the sample. What this sample's treatment or condition label stands for: in vitro stimulation with specific CMV peptide epitopes to enrich CMV-specific T cells. Here is what the overall study found, with its caveats: In the ex vivo response, HLA-C-restricted CMV-specific TCR beta clonotypes were dominant, and in two of eight donors the single most frequent clonotype came from this HLA-C-restricted group. Carriers of CMV infection plus the relevant HLA type were discriminated by the cumulative frequency of public TCR beta family members in the study cohort and in an independent 352-donor cohort.

The chain couples TRBV27 to TRBJ1-1, with the identity of the D gene unclear. Sample: cultured CD8+ T cells from PBMCs, taken from culture after CMV antigen stimulation. The TCR sequence derives from a human donor in good health (CMV status not recorded). Some clones in this sample may be carry-over from other donors' samples. The CDR3 protein: CASSVGLEGGEAFF. The nucleotide sequence reads TGTGCCAGCAGTGTGGGCCTCGAGGGAGGGGAAGCTTTCTTT.